The source of this T cell receptor beta chain is a study of vaccination effects on CD4 cells after COVID-19. Across the study: Expansion with viral peptide pools was applied to antigen-specific CD4+ T cells by the ViraFEST assay prior to sequencing. Approximately 2 million PBMC were seeded per well and grown in the presence of around 10 IU/ml IL-2 and around 9 ug/ml peptides.

As regards this clone: What it binds is unknown.

The protocol was immunoSEQ multiplex PCR, while the TCRdb copy is restricted to in-frame clones and leaves out a portion. The sample has more than 55,000 clones, about 81% seen once; the top ten hold 4.3%. The germline V gene encodes CDR1 MNHNS and CDR2 SASEGT. V shed 2 bases, J shed 6 bases, and the junction held 4 bases outside the gene matches. The CDR3 has 15 amino acids. It was after 10 days of culture that CD4+ T cells were isolated. Two-dose vaccination with either BNT162b2 or mRNA-1273 was given to the participants. Prior SARS-CoV-2 infection was absent in the vaccine recipients, as shown by negative nucleocapsid antibodies. At days 3 and 7, half of the medium was exchanged for IL-2 medium.

The rearrangement links TRBV6-1 to TRBJ1-4; TRBD1 agrees at 9 bases. Sequencing used CD4+ T cells from PBMCs cultured without peptide, obtained after COVID-19 vaccination. This TCR was sampled from a human donor who received a COVID-19 vaccine. CDR3 loop: CASSESQGADEKLFF. CDR3 DNA sequence: TGTGCCAGCAGTGAATCACAGGGGGCGGATGAAAAACTGTTTTTT.